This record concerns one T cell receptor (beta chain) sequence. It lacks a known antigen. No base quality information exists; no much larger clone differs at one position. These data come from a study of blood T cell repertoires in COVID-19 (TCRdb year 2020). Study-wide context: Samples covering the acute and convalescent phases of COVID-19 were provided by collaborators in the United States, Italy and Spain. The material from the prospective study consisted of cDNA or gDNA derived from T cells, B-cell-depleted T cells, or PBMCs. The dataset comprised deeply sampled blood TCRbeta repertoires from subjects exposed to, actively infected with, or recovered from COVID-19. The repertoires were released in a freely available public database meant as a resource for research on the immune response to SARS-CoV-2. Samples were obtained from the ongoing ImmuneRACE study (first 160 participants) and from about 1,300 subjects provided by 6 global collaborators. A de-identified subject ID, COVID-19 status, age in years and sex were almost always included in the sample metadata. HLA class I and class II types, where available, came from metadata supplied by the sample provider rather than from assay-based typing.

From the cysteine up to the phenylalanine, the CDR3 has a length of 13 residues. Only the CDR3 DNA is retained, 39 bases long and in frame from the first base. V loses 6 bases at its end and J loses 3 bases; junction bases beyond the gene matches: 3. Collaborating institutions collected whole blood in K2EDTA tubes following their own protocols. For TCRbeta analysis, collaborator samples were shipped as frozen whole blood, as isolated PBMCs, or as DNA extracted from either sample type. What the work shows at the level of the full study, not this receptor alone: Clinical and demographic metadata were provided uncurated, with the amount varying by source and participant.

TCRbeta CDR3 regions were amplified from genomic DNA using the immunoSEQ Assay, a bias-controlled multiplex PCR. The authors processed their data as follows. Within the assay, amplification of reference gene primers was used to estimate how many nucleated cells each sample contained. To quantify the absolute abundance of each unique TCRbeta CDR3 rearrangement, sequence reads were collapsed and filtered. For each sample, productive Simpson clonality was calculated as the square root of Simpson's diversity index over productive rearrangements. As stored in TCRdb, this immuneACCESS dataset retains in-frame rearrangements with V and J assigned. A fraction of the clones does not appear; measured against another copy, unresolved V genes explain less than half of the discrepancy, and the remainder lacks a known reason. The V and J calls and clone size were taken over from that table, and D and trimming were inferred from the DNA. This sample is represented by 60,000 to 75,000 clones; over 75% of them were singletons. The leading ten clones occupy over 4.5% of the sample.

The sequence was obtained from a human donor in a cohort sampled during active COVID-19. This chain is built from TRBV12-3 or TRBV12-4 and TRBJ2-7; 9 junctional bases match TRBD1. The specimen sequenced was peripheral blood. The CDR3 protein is CASRRQGGYEQYF. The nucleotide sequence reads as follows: TGTGCCAGCAGGAGACAGGGGGGCTACGAGCAGTACTTC.